The next 7 T cell receptor beta chains were all read from a single sample in a study of blood T cell repertoires in COVID-19. Assay: immunoSEQ multiplex PCR; the TCRdb copy retains only in-frame clones and omits some. The table has about 160,000 clones, about 85% seen once; the top ten hold 3% to 4%. Sequencing was carried out using peripheral blood. The source is a human donor with acute or convalescent COVID-19. The donor label of this sample is uncertain.

The chain is built from TRBV6-5 and TRBJ2-7; 10 positions match TRBD1. CDR3 size: 15 residues. CDR1 is MNHEY and CDR2 is SVGAGI in the germline V gene. The V and J ends lost 0 bases and 2 bases, in that order; junction bases with no gene match: 1. The chain's CDR3 is CASSYSGQGPYEQYF. The CDR3 DNA is TGTGCCAGCAGTTACTCGGGACAGGGGCCCTACGAGCAGTACTTC.

The chain is built from TRBV19 and TRBJ2-4, with D tentatively TRBD2 (7 bases). Trimming took 3 bases from V and 9 from J, leaving 15 bases between them. The length of the CDR3 is 14 residues. Germline V gives CDR1 LNHDA, CDR2 SQIVND (reference sequence). The CDR3 nucleotides are TGTGCCAGTAGTATCCGGGGGGCGGACGGCATTCAGTACTTC. It translates to CASSIRGADGIQYF.

V and J are TRBV5-4 and TRBJ2-2; 8 nucleotides agree with TRBD2. This CDR3 spans 16 amino acids. V was pared by 3 bases and J by 0 bases, with 4 bases of the junction left unmatched. Per the germline V gene, CDR1 is SGHNT and CDR2 is YYREEE (reference sequence). The DNA for the CDR3 is TGTGCCAGCAGCTCGCCGGGACTAGCGAACACCGGGGAGCTGTTTTTT. Translation: CASSSPGLANTGELFF.

This chain uses TRBV28 with TRBJ2-5, with a weak D call TRBD2 (7 bases). Trimming pared 7 bases from V and 6 bases from J, leaving 15 bases between. This CDR3 spans 13 amino acids. CDR1 and CDR2 (germline): MDHEN, SYDVKM. The CDR3 DNA is TGTGCCAGCACGAGGGGGGGCCGGCAGACCCAGTACTTC. It specifies CASTRGGRQTQYF.

The chain recombines TRBV7-9 with TRBJ1-1; 7 nucleotides line up with TRBD1. Germline assignment: CDR1 SEHNR and CDR2 FQNEAQ (reference sequence). The CDR3 length is 15 residues. The V and J ends lost 6 bases and 5 bases, in that order; junction bases with no gene match: 12. The CDR3 DNA reads TGTGCCAGCAGTTCACCGAACAGGGGCAGGACTGAAGCTTTCTTT. Its protein product is CASSSPNRGRTEAFF.

The chain recombines TRBV19 with TRBJ2-1; D is perhaps TRBD1 (6 bases). Trimming removed 3 bases from V and 0 bases from J, with 12 bases in between. The germline V gene has CDR1 LNHDA and CDR2 SQIVND (reference sequence). CDR3 length: 16 amino acids. CDR3 sequence: CASSIMQGSSYNEQFF. The CDR3 bases are TGTGCCAGTAGTATCATGCAGGGGAGCTCCTACAATGAGCAGTTCTTC.

V usage is TRBV5-4 and J usage is TRBJ1-1; D perhaps matches TRBD1 (6 bases). Germline lookup yields CDR1 SGHNT and CDR2 YYREEE (reference sequence). The CDR3 is 14 amino acids. V shed 5 bases and J shed 3 bases, with 14 bases lying between them. For the CDR3, the DNA is TGTGCCAGCAGTATATTCGAGGGGGACACTGAAGCTTTCTTT. Residues: CASSIFEGDTEAFF.